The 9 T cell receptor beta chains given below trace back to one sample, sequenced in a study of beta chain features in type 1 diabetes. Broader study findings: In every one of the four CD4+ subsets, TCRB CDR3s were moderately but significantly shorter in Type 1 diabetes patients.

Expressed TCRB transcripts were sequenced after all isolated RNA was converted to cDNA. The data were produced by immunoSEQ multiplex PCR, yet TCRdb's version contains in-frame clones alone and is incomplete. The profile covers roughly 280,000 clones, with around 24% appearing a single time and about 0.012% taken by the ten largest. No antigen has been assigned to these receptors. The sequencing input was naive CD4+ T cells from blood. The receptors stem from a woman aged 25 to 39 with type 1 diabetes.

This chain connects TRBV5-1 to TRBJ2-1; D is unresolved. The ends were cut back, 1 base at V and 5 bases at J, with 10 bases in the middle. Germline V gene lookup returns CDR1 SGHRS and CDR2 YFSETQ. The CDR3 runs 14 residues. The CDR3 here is CASSLISDNNEQFF. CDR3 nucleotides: TGCGCCAGCAGCTTGATCAGTGACAACAATGAGCAGTTCTTC.

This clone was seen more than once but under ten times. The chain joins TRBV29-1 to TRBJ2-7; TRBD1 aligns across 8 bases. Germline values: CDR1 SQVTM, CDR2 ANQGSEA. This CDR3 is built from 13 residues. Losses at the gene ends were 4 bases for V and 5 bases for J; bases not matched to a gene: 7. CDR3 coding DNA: TGCAGCGTTGGAGAGACAGGGGATCACGAGCAGTACTTC. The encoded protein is CSVGETGDHEQYF.

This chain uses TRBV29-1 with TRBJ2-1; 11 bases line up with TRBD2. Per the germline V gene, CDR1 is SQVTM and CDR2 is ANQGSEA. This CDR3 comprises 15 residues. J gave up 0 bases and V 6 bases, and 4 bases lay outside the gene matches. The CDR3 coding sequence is TGCAGCGTGTGGACTAGCGGGCGCTCCTACAATGAGCAGTTCTTC. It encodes CSVWTSGRSYNEQFF.

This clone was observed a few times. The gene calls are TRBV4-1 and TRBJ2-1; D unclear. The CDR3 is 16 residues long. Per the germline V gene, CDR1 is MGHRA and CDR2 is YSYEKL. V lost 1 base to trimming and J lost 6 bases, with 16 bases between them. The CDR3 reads CASSQVSFNERNEQFF. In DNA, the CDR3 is TGCGCCAGCAGCCAAGTCTCCTTCAACGAGCGCAATGAGCAGTTCTTC.

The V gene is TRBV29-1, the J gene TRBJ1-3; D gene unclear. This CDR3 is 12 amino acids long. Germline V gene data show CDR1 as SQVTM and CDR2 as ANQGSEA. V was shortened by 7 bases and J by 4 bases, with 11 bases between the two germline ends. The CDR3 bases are TGCAGCGCTACCTCGGGAGGAAACACCATATATTTT. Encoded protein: CSATSGGNTIYF.

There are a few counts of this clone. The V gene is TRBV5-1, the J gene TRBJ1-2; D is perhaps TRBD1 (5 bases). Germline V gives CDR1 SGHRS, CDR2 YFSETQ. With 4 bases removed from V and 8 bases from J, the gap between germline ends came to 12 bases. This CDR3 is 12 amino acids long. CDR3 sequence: CASSLTGHGYTF. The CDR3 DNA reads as TGCGCCAGCAGCCTCACCGGACACGGCTACACCTTC.

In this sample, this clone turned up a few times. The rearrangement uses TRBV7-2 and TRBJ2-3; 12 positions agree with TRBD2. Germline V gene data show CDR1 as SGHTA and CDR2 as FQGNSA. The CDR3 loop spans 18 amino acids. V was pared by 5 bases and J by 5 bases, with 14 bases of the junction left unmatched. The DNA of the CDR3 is TGTGCCAGCAGCACTCAGTCGACTAGCGGGAGCTTCGTAGATACGCAGTATTTT. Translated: CASSTQSTSGSFVDTQYF.

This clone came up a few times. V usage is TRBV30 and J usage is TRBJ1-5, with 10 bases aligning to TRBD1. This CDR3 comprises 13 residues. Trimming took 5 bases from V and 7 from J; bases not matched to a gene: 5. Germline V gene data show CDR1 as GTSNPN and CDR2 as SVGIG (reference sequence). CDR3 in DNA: TGTGCCTGGGCCGGGACAGGGGAACAGCCCCAGCATTTT. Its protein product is CAWAGTGEQPQHF. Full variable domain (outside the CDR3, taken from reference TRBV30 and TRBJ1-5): SQTIHQWPATLVQPVGSPLSLECTVEGTSNPNLYWYRQAAGRGLQLLFYSVGIGQISSEVPQNLSASRPQDRQFILSSKKLLLSDSGFYLCAWAGTGEQPQHFGDGTRLSIL.

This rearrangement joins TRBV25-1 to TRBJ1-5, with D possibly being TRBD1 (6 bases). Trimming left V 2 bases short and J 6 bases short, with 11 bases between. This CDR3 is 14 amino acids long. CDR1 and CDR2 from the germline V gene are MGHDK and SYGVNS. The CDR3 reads CASSETGIRQPQHF. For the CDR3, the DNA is TGTGCCAGCAGTGAAACAGGGATTCGTCAGCCCCAGCATTTT. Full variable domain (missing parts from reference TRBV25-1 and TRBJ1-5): EADIYQTPRYLVIGTGKKITLECSQTMGHDKMYWYQQDPGMELHLIHYSYGVNSTEKGDLSSESTVSRIRTEHFPLTLESARPSHTSQYLCASSETGIRQPQHFGDGTRLSIL.